The clone carrying this T cell receptor (beta chain) was seen only a few times. Its antigen is not known. Germline V CDR1 and CDR2: LNHDA, SQIVND (reference sequence). There are 17 residues in the CDR3. The V and J ends lost 9 bases and 7 bases, in that order; junction bases with no gene match: 15. This record comes from a study of T cells in narcolepsy. Background on the study: Healthy controls were enrolled alongside patients with narcolepsy type 1 or type 2.

Sequencing used immunoSEQ multiplex PCR; TCRdb keeps in-frame clones, though not all of them. Of around 30,000 clones in the sample, less than 90% were seen once. Points from the study as a whole: Comparing one patient's CSF and blood CD4+ clonotypes highlighted HCRT- and TRIB2-specific autoreactive clonotypes.

The rearrangement uses TRBV19 and TRBJ1-4; TRBD1 agrees at 12 bases. Sequences were obtained from CD45RA- memory CD4+ T cells from PBMCs. The TCR comes from a human donor with narcolepsy. This chain's CDR3 is CASRNTGQGAFGEKLFF. In DNA, the CDR3 is TGTGCCAGCAGAAATACGGGACAGGGGGCTTTTGGTGAAAAACTGTTTTTT.